One and the same sample provided the 13 T cell receptor beta chains below, sequenced in a study of blood T cell repertoires in COVID-19. TCRdb's table, derived via immunoSEQ multiplex PCR, lists solely in-frame clones and lacks some. The table has 200,000 to 250,000 clones, around 90% seen once. The material sequenced was PBMCs or T cells enriched from blood (not recorded which). The receptors were gathered from a woman aged 25 to 39 who had been exposed to COVID-19.

This clone was found a few times. The chain couples TRBV16 to TRBJ2-5; TRBD2 might be the D (5 bases). Germline values: CDR1 KGHSY, CDR2 FQNENV. Trimming cost V 0 bases and J 5 bases, with 7 bases left between them. This CDR3 comprises 13 residues. This chain's CDR3 is CASSQSQRETQYF. Written as DNA, the CDR3 is TGTGCCAGCAGCCAATCTCAGCGGGAGACCCAGTACTTC. The complete variable domain, with remaining parts taken from reference TRBV16 and TRBJ2-5, reads GEEVAQTPKHLVRGEGQKAKLYCAPIKGHSYVFWYQQVLKNEFKFLISFQNENVFDETGMPKERFSAKCLPNSPCSLEIQATKLEDSAVYFCASSQSQRETQYFGPGTRLLVL.

This chain uses TRBV13 with TRBJ1-6; D gene unclear. The CDR3 runs 16 residues. CDR1 and CDR2 (germline): PRHDT, FYEKMQ (reference sequence). Trimming stripped 4 bases from V and 4 bases from J, with 14 bases between. In DNA form, the CDR3 reads TGTGCCAGCAGCTCCCTAGACCGGCATTATAATTCACCCCTCCACTTT. Translation gives CASSSLDRHYNSPLHF.

This rearrangement joins TRBV3-1 (or the pseudogene TRBV3-2) to TRBJ1-3; tentative D call: TRBD1 (6 bases). CDR3 length equals 13 residues. Germline V gives CDR1 LGHDT, CDR2 YNNKEL (reference sequence). V lost 5 bases, J lost 4 bases, and 9 bases lay in between. The CDR3 is CASSTQGGNTIYF. The DNA for the CDR3 is TGTGCCAGCAGCACACAGGGAGGAAACACCATATATTTT.

The V gene is TRBV18, the J gene TRBJ2-7, with 10 bases matching TRBD2. V trimming: 4 bases; J trimming: 6 bases; junction bases outside the gene matches: 3. This CDR3 spans 13 amino acids. Germline CDR1 is KGHSH and CDR2 is LQKENI. CDR3 in amino acids: CASSQGTSAEQYF. The CDR3 nucleotides read TGTGCCAGCTCACAAGGGACTAGCGCCGAGCAGTACTTC.

This chain links TRBV5-1 with TRBJ2-2, with a tentative D call TRBD2 (5 bases). The CDR3 sequence is 12 residues long. CDR1 is SGHRS and CDR2 is YFSETQ in the germline V gene. V lost 6 bases and J lost 7, with 10 bases in between. This chain's CDR3 is CASTEAGGELFF. The DNA of the CDR3 is TGCGCCAGCACGGAGGCTGGCGGGGAGCTGTTTTTT.

CDR3 sequence (DNA): TGTGCCAGCAGAAAACCGACAGGGCCTCGAGAATCACCCCTCCACTTT. The encoded protein is CASRKPTGPRESPLHF. V gene TRBV6-6 combines with J gene TRBJ1-6; 7 bases fit TRBD1. Unmatched junction bases numbered 15, after V lost 6 bases and J lost 10 bases. This CDR3 has 16 residues. Per the germline V gene, CDR1 is MNHNY and CDR2 is SVGAGI (reference sequence).

This sequence joins TRBV5-1 and TRBJ2-7, with TRBD2 matching 10 bases. From germline, CDR1 is SGHRS and CDR2 YFSETQ. V was clipped by 0 bases and J by 7 bases; unmatched bases: 10. This CDR3 is built from 16 residues. The CDR3 region is CASSLARLAGVGEQYF. CDR3 DNA sequence: TGCGCCAGCAGCTTGGCACGGCTAGCGGGAGTGGGGGAGCAGTACTTC.

As to this clone: Other nucleotide sequences in the sample specify the same CDR3. The rearrangement links TRBV7-9 to TRBJ1-1, with D uncertain. V was cut by 1 base and J by 1 base, with 4 bases left in between. The CDR3 contains 13 residues. Per the germline V gene, CDR1 is SEHNR and CDR2 is FQNEAQ (reference sequence). CDR3 bases: TGTGCCAGCAGCTTAGGACAGAACACTGAAGCTTTCTTT. It yields the protein CASSLGQNTEAFF.

The gene calls are TRBV11-2 and TRBJ1-4; D call uncertain. V dropped 0 bases and J dropped 3 bases, with 8 bases sitting between them. Germline V gene lookup returns CDR1 SGHAT and CDR2 FQNNGV. CDR3 length equals 15 residues. The CDR3 loop is CASSLEGHPNEKLFF. Written as DNA, the CDR3 is TGTGCCAGCAGCTTAGAGGGCCACCCTAATGAAAAACTGTTTTTT.

This chain joins TRBV7-9 and TRBJ2-1; D perhaps matches TRBD1 (6 bases). Looked up from germline, CDR1 is SEHNR and CDR2 is FQNEAQ (reference sequence). The length of the CDR3 is 16 residues. Trimming took 5 bases from V and 5 from J, leaving 19 bases between them. This chain's CDR3 is CASSSSGTPGHNEQFF. DNA for the CDR3: TGTGCCAGCAGCAGCTCCGGGACACCAGGCCACAATGAGCAGTTCTTC. The full variable domain, in which reference TRBV7-9 and TRBJ2-1 provide the parts outside the CDR3, is DTGVSQNPRHKITKRGQNVTFRCDPISEHNRLYWYRQTLGQGPEFLTYFQNEAQLEKSRLLSDRFSAERPKGSFSTLEIQRTEQGDSAMYLCASSSSGTPGHNEQFFGPGTRLTVL.

This rearrangement joins TRBV9 to TRBJ1-1; D gene ambiguous. Germline CDR1 SGDLS, CDR2 YYNGEE. CDR3 length: 14 amino acids. V was pared by 0 bases and J by 3 bases, with 9 bases between. The CDR3 DNA sequence: TGTGCCAGCAGCGTAGATGTGGCGGACACTGAAGCTTTCTTT. Its protein is CASSVDVADTEAFF.

This chain joins TRBV28 and TRBJ1-5; 9 bases are shared with TRBD1. The length of the CDR3 is 18 residues. Germline V gene sequence: CDR1 MDHEN, CDR2 SYDVKM. V lost 0 bases and J lost 2; bases outside the gene matches: 8. In DNA form, the CDR3 reads TGTGCCAGCAGTTTATGGGTGGGACAGGGATCCGGCAATCAGCCCCAGCATTTT. Protein: CASSLWVGQGSGNQPQHF.

This clone appeared once. The chain recombines TRBV2 with TRBJ1-2, with D tentatively TRBD1 (6 bases). Trimming stripped 4 bases from V and 7 bases from J, with 22 bases between. The CDR3 is 16 amino acids. Germline values: CDR1 SNHLY, CDR2 FYNNEI. The CDR3 here is CASSAWTEGSGPGYTF. The DNA of the CDR3 is TGTGCCAGCAGTGCCTGGACAGAAGGAAGTGGTCCTGGCTACACCTTC.